The clone carrying this TCR beta chain was recorded a few times. Its specificity is unknown. TCRdb passed the 5' RACE reads through MiXCR, listing each CDR3 protein once. The sample lists about 340,000 distinct CDR3 sequences; 20% were seen once. Germline assignment: CDR1 DFQATT and CDR2 SNEGSKA (reference sequence). The CDR3 is 14 amino acids. V was clipped by 3 bases and J by 2 bases, with 14 bases between them. This record belongs to a study of CD8 T cells in ankylosing spondylitis. Study-level points and caveats: Clones tied to disease were said to be significantly enriched in matched ankylosing spondylitis synovial fluid. What appeared characteristic of ankylosing spondylitis blood was a TCR beta motif of under 10 highly homologous variants. Some of the motif variants had earlier been found in reactive arthritis patients' fluid and blood.

The sample taken for sequencing was blood, either unsorted or a sorted T cell fraction (not recorded which). This receptor was obtained from a male donor with ankylosing spondylitis or in good health (not recorded which). The chain uses TRBV20-1 and TRBJ2-7; no clear D gene. CDR3 in amino acids: CSASPTDTAYEQYF. The CDR3, as DNA: TGCAGTGCTAGCCCCACTGACACAGCCTACGAGCAGTACTTC.